These T cell receptor beta chains were read from a single sample in a study of cytomegalovirus exposure and HLA in healthy donors. Generated by immunoSEQ multiplex PCR, the TCRdb table keeps only in-frame clones and is missing some. Seen here are 150,000 to 200,000 clones, approximately 65% observed once, and the top ten hold 2.5% to 3%. The specimen sequenced was PBMCs. The receptors come from a middle-aged man in good health and CMV-seronegative. The CDR3 runs from the conserved cysteine through the conserved F or W. The D gene is left open where the match is weak. For some rows the clone size is stated as once, few or many, or as a class when expanded; others skip it.

TRBJ1-1 | TRBV5-1 | few | NA | CASSSHAADTEAFF | TGCGCCAGCAGCTCCCACGCTGCAGACACTGAAGCTTTCTTT
TRBJ1-2 | TRBV6-5 | few | TRBD1 | CASSYSWDSNYGYTF | TGTGCCAGCAGTTACTCGTGGGACAGCAACTATGGCTACACCTTC
TRBJ1-6 | TRBV30 | NA | TRBD1 | CAFTPGQNPYNSPLHF | TGTGCCTTCACTCCGGGACAGAATCCTTATAATTCACCCCTCCACTTT
TRBJ1-6 | TRBV6-6 | NA | NA | CASTLPGRGENSPLHF | TGTGCCAGCACCCTACCGGGCAGGGGTGAAAATTCACCCCTCCACTTT
TRBJ2-7 | TRBV19 | NA | NA | CASSPPTGTPSEQYF | TGTGCCAGTAGCCCCCCGACAGGTACCCCATCCGAGCAGTACTTC
TRBJ2-3 | TRBV7-3 | NA | TRBD1 | CASSSGQGYTDTQYF | TGTGCCAGCAGCTCTGGACAGGGATACACAGATACGCAGTATTTT
TRBJ2-2 | TRBV7-2 | NA | TRBD2 | CASRLAGGPNTGELFF | TGTGCCAGCAGGTTAGCGGGAGGGCCGAACACCGGGGAGCTGTTTTTT
TRBJ2-1 | TRBV19 | once | NA | CASSITRDNEQFF | TGTGCCAGTAGTATTACGAGGGACAATGAGCAGTTCTTC
TRBJ1-3 | TRBV15 | NA | NA | CATLGLTGSSGNTIYF | TGTGCCACCCTAGGCCTTACAGGGAGCTCTGGAAACACCATATATTTT
TRBJ2-7 | TRBV5-1 | once | TRBD1 | CASSGGTGNVYEQYF | TGCGCCAGCAGCGGGGGGACAGGCAACGTCTACGAGCAGTACTTC
TRBJ2-3 | TRBV19 | NA | TRBD2 | CASSLPTGTSGRTDTQYF | TGTGCCAGTAGTCTTCCGACCGGGACTAGCGGGAGGACAGATACGCAGTATTTT
TRBJ1-3 | TRBV9 | NA | NA | CASSVGGPWNTIYF | TGTGCCAGCAGCGTAGGAGGCCCTTGGAACACCATATATTTT
TRBJ1-1 | TRBV11-3 | NA | NA | CASSPGVGREAFF | TGTGCCAGCAGCCCGGGTGTAGGCAGAGAAGCTTTCTTT
TRBJ2-2 | TRBV6-1 | NA | NA | CASSVQGKGGELFF | TGTGCCAGCAGTGTTCAGGGGAAGGGCGGGGAGCTGTTTTTT
TRBJ2-3 | TRBV5-8 | NA | TRBD1 | CASSLGGQGRVTDTQYF | TGTGCCAGCAGCTTGGGAGGACAGGGTCGGGTGACAGATACGCAGTATTTT
TRBJ1-1 | TRBV6-5 | NA | TRBD1 | CASSYGTVNTEAFF | TGTGCCAGCAGTTACGGGACAGTGAACACTGAAGCTTTCTTT
TRBJ2-3 | TRBV20-1 | NA | NA | CSAQGWDTQYF | TGCAGTGCCCAGGGGTGGGATACGCAGTATTTT
TRBJ2-7 | TRBV9 | few | TRBD2 | CASSVEPGGSYEQYF | TGTGCCAGCAGCGTAGAGCCGGGGGGGTCCTACGAGCAGTACTTC
TRBJ2-3 | TRBV10-1 | NA | TRBD2 | CASSPTTSGCGRGPDTQYF | TGCGCCAGCAGTCCGACGACTAGCGGGTGCGGCCGTGGTCCAGATACGCAGTATTTT
TRBJ2-7 | TRBV27 | few | TRBD1 | CASTLTGTGGYEQYF | TGTGCCAGCACCCTTACCGGGACAGGGGGCTACGAGCAGTACTTC
TRBJ1-2 | TRBV6-4 | once | NA | CASSDSPRGSRGYTF | TGTGCCAGCAGTGACTCCCCCCGGGGAAGTAGGGGCTACACCTTC
TRBJ2-6 | TRBV7-8 | once | NA | CASSGSGAGANVLTF | TGTGCCAGCAGCGGATCAGGGGCTGGGGCCAACGTCCTGACTTTC
TRBJ1-5 | TRBV2 | NA | TRBD1 | CASTPQGAPPSNQPQHF | TGTGCCAGCACTCCACAGGGGGCCCCCCCGAGCAATCAGCCCCAGCATTTT
TRBJ1-1 | TRBV18 | few | NA | CASSQQSQGTEAFF | TGTGCCAGCTCACAACAATCTCAGGGCACTGAAGCTTTCTTT
TRBJ2-5 | TRBV7-2 | NA | NA | CASSLLRGRETQYF | TGTGCCAGCAGCTTACTGAGAGGGCGAGAGACCCAGTACTTC
TRBJ2-5 | TRBV28 | NA | TRBD2 | CASSAGDSRETQYF | TGTGCCAGCAGCGCGGGGGACTCCCGAGAGACCCAGTACTTC
TRBJ1-5 | TRBV7-2 | few | NA | CASSDTGSNQPQHF | TGTGCCAGCAGCGACACGGGGAGCAATCAGCCCCAGCATTTT
TRBJ2-7 | TRBV6-6 | NA | TRBD1 | CASSQDRVSYEQYF | TGTGCCAGCAGTCAGGACAGGGTCTCCTACGAGCAGTACTTC
TRBJ1-2 | TRBV6-1 | few | NA | CASSEVASYGYTF | TGTGCCAGCAGTGAAGTGGCATCCTATGGCTACACCTTC
TRBJ1-6 | TRBV25-1 | NA | NA | CASSDGWGGKALHF | TGTGCCAGCAGTGATGGGTGGGGGGGTAAGGCCCTCCACTTT
TRBJ1-6 | TRBV28 | once | NA | CASSDSHNSPLHF | TGTGCCAGCAGCGACAGCCATAATTCACCCCTCCACTTT
TRBJ2-6 | TRBV11-2 | NA | TRBD1 | CASIRSGQESGANVLTF | TGTGCCAGCATTCGATCGGGACAGGAGTCTGGGGCCAACGTCCTGACTTTC
TRBJ2-7 | TRBV5-1 | NA | TRBD1 | CASSLGGTGIHEQYF | TGCGCCAGCAGCTTGGGAGGGACAGGGATCCACGAGCAGTACTTC
TRBJ1-6 | TRBV6-5 | NA | TRBD1 | CASLLGQGFSPLHF | TGTGCCAGCCTCTTGGGACAGGGGTTTTCACCCCTCCACTTT
TRBJ2-1 | TRBV5-6 | NA | NA | CASSVDAGSYNEQFF | TGTGCCAGCAGTGTTGACGCAGGGTCCTACAATGAGCAGTTCTTC
TRBJ2-2 | TRBV29-1 | NA | NA | CSVDYSSGELFF | TGCAGCGTTGATTATTCTTCCGGGGAGCTGTTTTTT
TRBJ2-5 | TRBV9 | NA | TRBD2 | CASSTRGLAGKETQYF | TGTGCCAGCAGCACCCGTGGACTAGCAGGAAAAGAGACCCAGTACTTC
TRBJ2-3 | TRBV7-9 | few | NA | CASSATGQSTQYF | TGTGCCAGCAGCGCCACGGGTCAGAGTACGCAGTATTTT
TRBJ1-1 | TRBV29-1 | NA | TRBD1 | CSVTGMNTEAFF | TGCAGCGTGACAGGGATGAACACTGAAGCTTTCTTT
TRBJ2-1 | TRBV19 | NA | TRBD2 | CASTPLAGDLNEQFF | TGTGCCAGTACTCCACTAGCGGGGGACCTCAATGAGCAGTTCTTC
TRBJ2-7 | TRBV6-1 | NA | NA | CASSEPVDGTHYEQYF | TGTGCCAGCAGTGAACCCGTGGACGGGACACACTACGAGCAGTACTTC
TRBJ1-1 | TRBV25-1 | NA | NA | CASSPRGGNTEAFF | TGTGCCAGCAGTCCCCGGGGGGGAAACACTGAAGCTTTCTTT
TRBJ2-2 | TRBV18 | NA | TRBD2 | CASSPAGDTGELFF | TGTGCCAGCTCACCAGCGGGGGACACCGGGGAGCTGTTTTTT
TRBJ2-7 | TRBV6-5 | NA | NA | CASSYSTVSYEQYF | TGTGCCAGCAGTTACTCGACAGTGTCCTACGAGCAGTACTTC
TRBJ2-7 | TRBV5-8 | NA | NA | CASSFVGGDYEQYF | TGTGCCAGCAGCTTTGTTGGGGGCGACTACGAGCAGTACTTC
TRBJ1-5 | TRBV7-9 | NA | TRBD1 | CASMGRGGNQPQHF | TGTGCCAGCATGGGCAGGGGGGGCAATCAGCCCCAGCATTTT
TRBJ1-1 | TRBV7-2 | NA | TRBD1 | CASSPQGAGEAFF | TGTGCCAGCAGCCCGCAGGGGGCAGGGGAAGCTTTCTTT
TRBJ2-2 | TRBV6-1 | NA | TRBD2 | CASSAGTSGPWNTGELFF | TGTGCCAGCAGTGCCGGGACTAGCGGACCATGGAACACCGGGGAGCTGTTTTTT
TRBJ2-2 | TRBV28 | NA | NA | CASSFPKGGFTGELFF | TGTGCCAGCAGTTTTCCTAAGGGGGGGTTCACCGGGGAGCTGTTTTTT
TRBJ2-7 | TRBV5-5 | once | NA | CASSRQYEQYF | TGTGCCAGCAGCCGACAGTACGAGCAGTACTTC
TRBJ2-1 | TRBV7-9 | NA | TRBD2 | CSSSSPGGGSSYNEQFF | TGTTCCAGCAGCTCGCCGGGGGGGGGAAGCTCCTACAATGAGCAGTTCTTC